This TCR beta chain was identified during a study of CD8+CD57+ T cells in acquired aplastic anemia. All sequencing subjects had displayed CD8+CD57+ cell expansion on flow cytometry. With 5 bases removed from V and 2 bases from J, the gap between germline ends came to 13 bases. This CDR3 has 16 residues. This clonotype was detected only a few times. Profiles of TCR beta VDJ and CDR3 were generated from a genomic DNA template. TCRdb independently ran MiXCR on the reads; one entry per CDR3 protein. Of approximately 130,000 distinct CDR3 sequences in the sample, under 65% were seen once. Specimen: sorted CD4+, CD8+, or CD8+CD57+ T cells (not recorded which) from PBMCs. The chain uses TRBV12-3 or TRBV12-4 and TRBJ2-6; D is undetermined. The TCR was taken from a human donor with aplastic anemia. The CDR3 loop is CASSRLNGAGANVLTF. CDR3 coding DNA: TGTGCCAGCAGTCGCCTGAATGGAGCTGGGGCCAACGTCCTGACTTTC.